This TCR beta chain is from a study of control samples from healthy donors and cancer patients. This clone was observed once. CDR1 is SEHNR, CDR2 FQNEAQ, per germline (reference sequence). The V segment lost 4 bases and the J segment 8 bases; nucleotides outside the gene matches: 14. This CDR3 region has 16 residues. Clones were read by immunoSEQ multiplex PCR, and TCRdb kept only the in-frame ones, dropping some. The table includes around 120,000 clones, 75% to 90% detected once. This chain joins TRBV7-9 and TRBJ1-1; 9 bases align to TRBD1. What was sequenced was PBMCs. This clonotype originated in a woman aged 45-59 years with colorectal cancer. CDR3: CASSSGQGIRWGEAFF. The CDR3 DNA sequence: TGTGCCAGCAGCTCCGGACAGGGGATACGTTGGGGGGAAGCTTTCTTT.